This TCR beta chain emerged from a study of cytomegalovirus exposure and HLA in healthy donors. Study results and caveats: Fewer N-insertions than the approximately 610-donor mean were reportedly shown by an Asian-associated ancestry cluster in a later analysis. Analyzed later, most CMV-associated TCR beta chains appeared HLA-restricted. As a later analysis showed, a missense DCLRE1C variant was linked to trimming of TCR beta V- and J-genes. Across all donors, roughly uniform sequencing depth was an assumption of the presence/absence analyses.

About this clone itself: What it binds is not known.

It was with 60 Vbeta and 13 Jbeta primers that the PCR ran. Clones were sequenced by immunoSEQ multiplex PCR, and TCRdb holds only the in-frame ones, with some missing. This table has around 180,000 clones, 82% appearing once. The TCR comes from a woman aged 45 to 65 in good health and CMV-seronegative. The sample comprised PBMCs.

The CDR3 is CASSQDHRGRTYNEQFF. As DNA, the CDR3 is TGCGCCAGCAGCCAAGATCATCGGGGGAGGACCTACAATGAGCAGTTCTTC. V gene TRBV4-1 combines with J gene TRBJ2-1, with a tentative D call TRBD2 (6 bases). Per germline, CDR1 MGHRA and CDR2 YSYEKL. Trimming removed 0 bases at V and 2 bases at J, with 14 bases between. The CDR3 runs to 17 residues.